This T cell receptor beta chain was profiled in a study of shared clonotypes between healthy human individuals. Generated by immunoSEQ multiplex PCR, the TCRdb table keeps only in-frame clones and is missing some. The table has about 1 million clones, approximately 76% seen once. Trimming cost V 3 bases and J 2 bases; bases outside gene matches: 7. The germline V gene encodes CDR1 SGHAT and CDR2 FQDESV (reference sequence). The CDR3 totals 15 residues. Adult Caucasians living in Nashville, Tennessee made up all of the donors. This clone was counted between two and nine times. V and J are TRBV11-1 and TRBJ2-7; 7 bases align to TRBD1. The receptor was derived from a man younger than 35 in good health. The sequenced sample consisted of memory CD4+ T cells sorted from blood. Indicated subset: CD45RA-negative fraction. The CDR3 reads CASSLGVTGTYEQYF. CDR3 nucleotides: TGTGCCAGCAGCTTGGGGGTGACAGGGACCTACGAGCAGTACTTC.